The 6 T cell receptor beta chains below come from one sample, sequenced in a study of shared clonotypes between healthy human individuals. Cells designated naive CD8 were CD45RO-negative and were positively selected for CCR7, with terminally differentiated effector memory CD45RA+ cells excluded. Data came from immunoSEQ multiplex PCR; TCRdb stores just in-frame clones and leaves some out. This repertoire shows hundreds of thousands of clones, approximately 96% found once; its top ten account for 0.11%. Input material: naive CD8+ T cells sorted from blood. These receptors all stem from a woman aged 30 to 39 in good health.

V is TRBV4-2 and J is TRBJ2-1, with 9 bases fitting TRBD2. This CDR3 region has 16 residues. Germline loops: CDR1 LGHNA, CDR2 YNFKEQ. The junction had 8 bases not matched to a gene; V was cut back by 1 base and J by 7 bases. The DNA of the CDR3 is TGTGCCAGCAGCCAAGGAGGTAGCGGGAGTATGAATGAGCAGTTCTTC. Amino acids: CASSQGGSGSMNEQFF.

This chain connects TRBV19 to TRBJ1-3, with a possible D match to TRBD1 (6 bases). The CDR3 is 15 amino acids. From germline, CDR1 is LNHDA and CDR2 SQIVND (reference sequence). Trimming shortened V by 7 bases and J by 4 bases, and 17 bases separated the two germline ends. The CDR3 here is CASTLPDSYGNTIYF. The CDR3 DNA follows: TGTGCCAGTACCCTCCCGGACAGTTACGGAAACACCATATATTTT. The full variable domain, with the rest looked up from reference TRBV19 and TRBJ1-3, is DGGITQSPKYLFRKEGQNVTLSCEQNLNHDAMYWYRQDPGQGLRLIYYSQIVNDFQKGDIAEGYSVSREKKESFPLTVTSAQKNPTAFYLCASTLPDSYGNTIYFGEGSWLTVV.

The chain is built from TRBV12-5 and TRBJ2-5; D not certain. From germline, CDR1 is LGHNT and CDR2 FRNRAP. Trimming shortened V by 7 bases and J by 3 bases, and 12 bases separated the two germline ends. This CDR3 has 13 amino acids. CDR3 amino acids: CASAIGYKETQYF. DNA for the CDR3: TGTGCTAGTGCCATAGGTTACAAAGAGACCCAGTACTTC. Drawing the rest from reference TRBV12-5 and TRBJ2-5, the complete variable domain is DARVTQTPRHKVTEMGQEVTMRCQPILGHNTVFWYRQTMMQGLELLAYFRNRAPLDDSGMPKDRFSAEMPDATLATLKIQPSEPRDSAVYFCASAIGYKETQYFGPGTRLLVL.

The chain has TRBV5-1 and TRBJ1-2; tentative D call: TRBD1 (5 bases). Germline CDR1 and CDR2: SGHRS and YFSETQ. The V end was cut by 5 bases, the J end by 3 bases, with 17 bases between. The CDR3 totals 15 residues. CDR3 region: CASSPPGGEHYGYTF. CDR3 DNA: TGCGCCAGCAGTCCGCCGGGAGGGGAGCACTATGGCTACACCTTC.

V and J are TRBV27 and TRBJ2-7; 8 bases fit TRBD1. J lost 2 bases, V lost 6 bases, and 12 bases had no gene match. The CDR3 has 16 amino acids. Germline CDR1 reads MNHEY; CDR2 reads SMNVEV (reference sequence). CDR3 sequence: CASSWSTGEVAYEQYF. The CDR3 nucleotides read TGTGCCAGCAGCTGGTCGACAGGGGAAGTAGCCTACGAGCAGTACTTC.

The J gene is TRBJ2-1, the V gene TRBV6-5; TRBD2 matches at 7 bases. CDR3 size: 14 residues. Germline V gene lookup returns CDR1 MNHEY and CDR2 SVGAGI. V shed 0 bases and J 8 bases; nucleotides not matched to a gene: 4. The CDR3, as DNA: TGTGCCAGCAGTTACTCCGCGGGAGTAGATGAGCAGTTCTTC. Translation gives CASSYSAGVDEQFF.